This T cell receptor beta chain appears in the sequencing data of a study of multiple sclerosis patients with progressive multifocal leukoencephalopathy. Germline CDR1 and CDR2: SGHVS and FQNEAQ. V lost 4 bases and J lost 1, with 19 bases in between. This CDR3 is built from 17 residues. Repertoires were generated with immunoSEQ multiplex PCR, while TCRdb's copy carries only in-frame clones and drops some. The sample includes 25,000 to 30,000 clones, more than 75% seen only once; the top ten take over 0.95%. The time point here: before natalizumab initiation. The clonotype originates from a human donor with multiple sclerosis. The source material was PBMCs. The rearrangement links TRBV7-8 to TRBJ1-2; D ambiguous. CDR3 bases: TGTGCCAGCAGCTCCTCCCCGTCGGGCAGCTTTAACTATGGCTACACCTTC. Its translation is CASSSSPSGSFNYGYTF.